The 23 T cell receptor beta chains below come from one sample, sequenced in a study of blood T cell repertoires in COVID-19. Generated by immunoSEQ multiplex PCR, the TCRdb table keeps only in-frame clones and is missing some. The repertoire consists of 180,000 or so clones, with 86% occurring once and the leading ten covering 5.5% to 8.5%. Sequencing was performed on peripheral blood. These receptors all come from a woman at least 80 years old in a cohort sampled during active or convalescent COVID-19.

This chain joins TRBV10-3 and TRBJ1-1; no reliable D call. Germline CDR1 and CDR2: ENHRY and SYGVKD. The CDR3 covers 14 residues. V was clipped by 0 bases and J by 2 bases, with 7 bases between them. CDR3 bases: TGTGCCATCAGTGAGTCGGAGGGCAACACTGAAGCTTTCTTT. As protein: CAISESEGNTEAFF.

The rearrangement links TRBV10-2 to TRBJ1-2; possible D gene TRBD1, 6 bases. This CDR3 has 17 residues. CDR1 and CDR2 (germline): WSHSY, SAAADI. V shed 0 bases and J shed 1 base, with 15 bases lying between them. CDR3 sequence (DNA): TGCGCCAGCAGTGAGTCGATAGGACAGTCCCTTAACTATGGCTACACCTTC. Its translation: CASSESIGQSLNYGYTF.

In its sample, this clone was seen once. The rearrangement links TRBV7-2 to TRBJ2-3, with 8 bases aligning to TRBD2. The CDR3 contains 15 residues. Per germline, CDR1 SGHTA and CDR2 FQGNSA. Unmatched junction bases numbered 4, after V lost 1 base and J lost 4 bases. DNA for the CDR3: TGTGCCAGCAGCTTAGACGGGGGGGCATCAGATACGCAGTATTTT. It yields the protein CASSLDGGASDTQYF.

In this sample, this clone turned up once. The chain joins TRBV15 to TRBJ1-3; 9 bases fit TRBD1. CDR3 size: 17 residues. V dropped 1 base and J dropped 4; count of bases not matched to a gene: 8. The germline V gene encodes CDR1 LNHNV and CDR2 YYDKDF (reference sequence). The CDR3 region is CATSRVPQGAVGNTIYF. CDR3 sequence (DNA): TGTGCCACCAGCAGAGTTCCACAGGGGGCAGTAGGAAACACCATATATTTT.

The chain is built from TRBV2 and TRBJ2-5; 7 bases map to TRBD1. The germline V gene encodes CDR1 SNHLY and CDR2 FYNNEI. CDR3 length: 13 amino acids. Trimming took 4 bases from V and 5 from J; bases not matched to a gene: 4. CDR3 amino acids: CASSVRGRETQYF. The CDR3 DNA sequence: TGTGCCAGCAGTGTAAGGGGGCGGGAGACCCAGTACTTC.

The chain combines TRBV14 with TRBJ1-1; D may be TRBD1 (5 bases). The germline V gene has CDR1 SGHDN and CDR2 FVKESK. This CDR3 has 14 residues. The V end lost 4 bases, the J end lost 4 bases, and 13 bases lay between the germline ends. The CDR3 spells CASSPGRWGTEAFF. The CDR3 DNA reads as TGTGCCAGCAGCCCAGGGCGGTGGGGCACTGAAGCTTTCTTT.

The chain is built from TRBV10-1 and TRBJ2-1; TRBD1 matches 8 bases. Germline V gives CDR1 WNHNN, CDR2 SYGVQD (reference sequence). CDR3 length equals 14 residues. V lost 7 bases, J lost 0 bases, and 2 bases stayed unmatched. The CDR3, as DNA: TGCGCCAGCAACAGGGGGAGCTCCTACAATGAGCAGTTCTTC. Protein sequence: CASNRGSSYNEQFF.

The rearrangement joins TRBV21-1 to TRBJ2-7; the table calls TRBD2, which could not be checked here. TRBV21-1 is classified as a pseudogene. The CDR3 is made up of 11 amino acids. CDR3 region: CASSPPDEQYF. CDR3 bases: TGTGCCAGCAGCCCCCCCGACGAGCAGTACTTC.

V is TRBV6-5 and J is TRBJ1-1; no clear D gene. This CDR3 has 15 amino acids. The germline V gene has CDR1 MNHEY and CDR2 SVGAGI. Trimming shortened V by 3 bases and J by 0 bases, and 11 bases separated the two germline ends. As DNA, the CDR3 is TGTGCCAGCAGTTATCTCAGTAACATGAACACTGAAGCTTTCTTT. Translating gives CASSYLSNMNTEAFF.

The chain couples TRBV19 to TRBJ1-1; 7 nucleotides match TRBD1. Losses at the gene ends were 8 bases for V and 2 bases for J; bases not matched to a gene: 8. The CDR3 has 14 residues. Germline lookup yields CDR1 LNHDA and CDR2 SQIVND (reference sequence). The CDR3 loop is CASYAGTANTEAFF. CDR3 bases: TGTGCCAGTTATGCCGGGACAGCCAACACTGAAGCTTTCTTT.

V gene TRBV15 combines with J gene TRBJ2-2; 7 bases align to TRBD1. Germline lookup yields CDR1 LNHNV and CDR2 YYDKDF (reference sequence). The CDR3 has 15 amino acids. J was trimmed by 9 bases and V by 0 bases; bases with no gene match: 7. The CDR3: CATSRERQGTRELFF. CDR3 sequence (DNA): TGTGCCACCAGCAGAGAGCGACAGGGTACCAGGGAGCTGTTTTTT. Full variable domain (outside the CDR3, taken from reference TRBV15 and TRBJ2-2): DAMVIQNPRYQVTQFGKPVTLSCSQTLNHNVMYWYQQKSSQAPKLLFHYYDKDFNNEADTPDNFQSRRPNTSFCFLDIRSPGLGDTAMYLCATSRERQGTRELFFGEGSRLTVL.

This chain joins TRBV29-1 and TRBJ1-1, with D hard to call. The CDR3 is 11 residues long. CDR1 SQVTM and CDR2 ANQGSEA come from the germline V gene. Trimming cost V 4 bases and J 1 base, with 4 bases left between them. DNA for the CDR3: TGCAGCGTTGGACAGAACACTGAAGCTTTCTTT. This gives the protein CSVGQNTEAFF. The variable domain in full, completed from reference TRBV29-1 and TRBJ1-1, reads SAVISQKPSRDICQRGTSLTIQCQVDSQVTMMFWYRQQPGQSLTLIATANQGSEATYESGFVIDKFPISRPNLTFSTLTVSNMSPEDSSIYLCSVGQNTEAFFGQGTRLTVV.

The V gene is TRBV2, the J gene TRBJ1-5; D might be TRBD1 (5 bases). This CDR3 contains 14 residues. The V gene's germline CDR1 is SNHLY and CDR2 FYNNEI. V was cut by 4 bases and J by 2 bases, with 9 bases left in between. CDR3 sequence (DNA): TGTGCCAGCAGTGTGGGGCTCGGCAATCAGCCCCAGCATTTT. Translated: CASSVGLGNQPQHF. Complete variable domain (other parts from reference TRBV2 and TRBJ1-5): EPEVTQTPSHQVTQMGQEVILRCVPISNHLYFYWYRQILGQKVEFLVSFYNNEISEKSEIFDDQFSVERPDGSNFTLKIRSTKLEDSAMYFCASSVGLGNQPQHFGDGTRLSIL.

This sequence joins TRBV28 and TRBJ2-1; 7 positions match TRBD1. J gave up 2 bases and V 6 bases, and 4 bases lay outside the gene matches. The CDR3 totals 14 residues. Germline CDR1 and CDR2: MDHEN and SYDVKM. The DNA of the CDR3 is TGTGCCAGCAGCAGGGGGTCACCCTACAATGAGCAGTTCTTC. It encodes CASSRGSPYNEQFF.

The chain has TRBV19 and TRBJ2-3; 9 positions agree with TRBD2. Germline CDR1 is LNHDA and CDR2 is SQIVND (reference sequence). The CDR3 length is 15 residues. The V and J ends lost 4 bases and 3 bases, in that order; junction bases with no gene match: 5. CDR3 in amino acids: CASSTRGGETDTQYF. The CDR3 DNA sequence: TGTGCCAGTAGTACCCGCGGGGGGGAAACAGATACGCAGTATTTT.

This clone was seen more than once but under ten times. This chain links TRBV7-2 with TRBJ1-1; D is ambiguous. Germline V gene sequence: CDR1 SGHTA, CDR2 FQGNSA. The CDR3 is 16 residues long. Trimming took 3 bases from V and 10 from J, leaving 24 bases between them. The CDR3 loop is CASSLFPRSQKGGAFF. CDR3 DNA sequence: TGTGCCAGCAGCTTGTTTCCCCGCAGTCAGAAGGGAGGAGCTTTCTTT.

The chain recombines TRBV28 with TRBJ1-5; tentatively, D is TRBD1 (6 bases). Trimming removed 10 bases at V and 4 bases at J, with 17 bases between. CDR1 MDHEN and CDR2 SYDVKM come from the germline V gene. The CDR3 has 14 residues. The DNA of the CDR3 is TGTGCCACCCCAGGGGACCATAGTAATCAGCCCCAGCATTTT. Encoded protein: CATPGDHSNQPQHF.

The chain recombines TRBV7-8 with TRBJ2-5; perhaps TRBD1 as D (6 bases). CDR1 is SGHVS and CDR2 is FQNEAQ in the germline V gene. Trimming took 5 bases from V and 0 from J, leaving 16 bases between them. This CDR3 is 16 amino acids long. The CDR3 region is CASSNSLTGNQETQYF. CDR3 nucleotides: TGTGCCAGCAGCAACTCCCTGACAGGCAACCAAGAGACCCAGTACTTC.

The chain has TRBV27 and TRBJ2-3, with 7 positions matching TRBD2. This CDR3 is 14 amino acids long. Looked up from germline, CDR1 is MNHEY and CDR2 is SMNVEV (reference sequence). Trimming took 2 bases from V and 6 from J; bases not matched to a gene: 5. Here the CDR3 reads CASSLRRGWDTQYF. The CDR3, as DNA: TGTGCCAGCAGTTTAAGGCGGGGGTGGGATACGCAGTATTTT.

The genes are TRBV7-9 and TRBJ2-7; TRBD1 is a possible D gene (6 bases). The V gene lost 5 bases and the J gene lost 6 bases, with 23 bases spanning the gap. CDR3 length: 16 residues. Germline V gene sequence: CDR1 SEHNR, CDR2 FQNEAQ (reference sequence). The CDR3 region has the DNA TGTGCCAGCAGCCCCTTCCTTACAGGGCTGGGTGGCGAGCAGTACTTC. Translating gives CASSPFLTGLGGEQYF.

The V call is TRBV28, the J call TRBJ2-7; D perhaps matches TRBD1 (5 bases). Trimming left V 9 bases short and J 5 bases short, with 11 bases between. The germline gives CDR1 MDHEN, CDR2 SYDVKM. The CDR3 sequence is 11 residues long. The CDR3: CASQGNNEQYV. For the CDR3, the DNA is TGTGCCAGTCAGGGCAACAACGAGCAGTACGTC.

V usage is TRBV5-1 and J usage is TRBJ1-6; weak D call: TRBD1 (5 bases). Trimming stripped 0 bases from V and 0 bases from J, with 7 bases between. There are 16 residues in the CDR3. CDR1 and CDR2 (germline): SGHRS, YFSETQ. The CDR3 protein is CASSLAGGSYNSPLHF. The CDR3, as DNA: TGCGCCAGCAGCTTGGCGGGGGGCTCCTATAATTCACCCCTCCACTTT.

The chain is built from TRBV6-2 or TRBV6-3 and TRBJ1-5; D gene unclear. The CDR3 has 14 amino acids. Per germline, CDR1 MNHEY and CDR2 SVGEGT. V was cut by 2 bases and J by 1 base, with 6 bases left in between. This chain's CDR3 is CASSYIISNQPQHF. The DNA of the CDR3 is TGTGCCAGCAGTTACATAATAAGCAATCAGCCCCAGCATTTT.